This entry lists 26 T cell receptor beta chains sequenced from one sample in a study of shared clonotypes between healthy human individuals (dated by TCRdb to 2020 to 2021). The method was the immunoSEQ multiplex PCR assay. TCRdb retrieved this table from immuneACCESS and kept in-frame rearrangements only. Not all clones are present; in checked studies, unresolved V genes account for under half, and no reason is known for the remainder. The sample includes 2 million or so clones, with roughly 95% observed a single time. Together, the top ten hold 0.1% to 0.15% of the sample. What was sequenced was naive CD4+ T cells sorted from blood. The cell subset or site label corresponds to: CD45RA+ positively selected. These receptors were obtained from a man aged 18 to 30 in good health.

The rearrangement uses TRBV10-3 and TRBJ2-1; D remains ambiguous. Germline V gives CDR1 ENHRY, CDR2 SYGVKD. Trimming took off 4 bases at V and 9 bases at J, with 19 bases between the two ends. The CDR3 sequence is 15 residues long. The CDR3 region is CAISASSMDRVEQFF. DNA of the CDR3: TGTGCCATCAGTGCTTCGAGCATGGACCGCGTTGAGCAGTTCTTC.

This chain joins TRBV6-6 and TRBJ2-7; D ambiguous. Trimming removed 6 bases at V and 2 bases at J, with 5 bases between. Germline V CDR1 and CDR2: MNHNY, SVGAGI (reference sequence). This CDR3 comprises 11 residues. The CDR3 nucleotides read TGTGCCAGCAGCCTTACCTACGAGCAGTACTTC. Its translation: CASSLTYEQYF.

DNA for the CDR3: TGTGCCAGCAGCTTATATTCGGACAGAAAGAGCTCCTACAATGAGCAGTTCTTC. This codes for CASSLYSDRKSSYNEQFF. The chain joins TRBV7-6 to TRBJ2-1; a weak D match, TRBD1 (6 bases). This CDR3 spans 18 amino acids. CDR1 and CDR2 from the germline V gene are SGHVS and FNYEAQ. Trimming took off 2 bases at V and 0 bases at J, with 17 bases between the two ends. Variable domain in full (rest from reference TRBV7-6 and TRBJ2-1): GAGVSQSPRYKVTKRGQDVALRCDPISGHVSLYWYRQALGQGPEFLTYFNYEAQQDKSGLPNDRFSAERPEGSISTLTIQRTEQRDSAMYRCASSLYSDRKSSYNEQFFGPGTRLTVL.

J is TRBJ2-7 and V is TRBV2; 7 nucleotides line up with TRBD2. CDR1 is SNHLY, CDR2 FYNNEI, per germline. With V trimmed by 9 bases and J by 0 bases, 14 bases remained unmatched. The length of the CDR3 is 16 residues. The CDR3 DNA reads TGTGCCAGACCGACCGATCGGGGGGAAGGCTCCTACGAGCAGTACTTC. This codes for CARPTDRGEGSYEQYF.

Turning to this clone: At one end, the junction sequence differs from germline, possibly due to a read error. The rearrangement joins TRBV11-2 to TRBJ2-1; D not resolved. There are 14 residues in the CDR3. CDR1 is SGHAT, CDR2 FQNNGV, per germline. CDR3 loop: CASSLRYSNNEQFF. For the CDR3, the DNA is TGTGCCAGCAGCTTACGGTACTCCAACAATGAGCAGTTCTTC.

The chain is built from TRBV7-2 and TRBJ2-5; D is unresolved. V lost 5 bases and J lost 4, with 8 bases in between. CDR1 SGHTA and CDR2 FQGNSA come from the germline V gene. This CDR3 region has 12 residues. The CDR3: CASSPTTETQYF. As DNA, the CDR3 is TGTGCCAGCAGCCCTACTACAGAGACCCAGTACTTC. Complete variable domain (other parts from reference TRBV7-2 and TRBJ2-5): GAGVSQSPSNKVTEKGKDVELRCDPISGHTALYWYRQSLGQGLEFLIYFQGNSAPDKSGLPSDRFSAERTGGSVSTLTIQRTQQEDSAVYLCASSPTTETQYFGPGTRLLVL.

This clone was detected once. The rearrangement links TRBV7-9 to TRBJ2-1; TRBD1 aligns across 11 bases. CDR3 length: 18 residues. Losses at the gene ends were 4 bases for V and 0 bases for J; bases not matched to a gene: 8. Germline CDR1 is SEHNR and CDR2 is FQNEAQ (reference sequence). CDR3 nucleotide sequence: TGTGCCAGCAGCTCTCGGACAGGGGGCCAACCCTCCTACAATGAGCAGTTCTTC. Protein sequence: CASSSRTGGQPSYNEQFF.

This clone has only a few counts. This same CDR3 is encoded by further DNA sequences in the sample. This rearrangement joins TRBV30 to TRBJ1-1; D possibly corresponds to TRBD1 (6 bases). Germline CDR1 reads GTSNPN; CDR2 reads SVGIG (reference sequence). Trimming stripped 3 bases from V and 1 base from J, with 9 bases between. This CDR3 is 13 amino acids long. This chain's CDR3 is CAWREQGNTEAFF. As DNA, the CDR3 is TGTGCCTGGAGGGAACAGGGGAACACTGAAGCTTTCTTT.

The chain carries TRBV30 and TRBJ1-2; 8 positions agree with TRBD1. The CDR3 has 14 amino acids. Germline V CDR1 and CDR2: GTSNPN, SVGIG (reference sequence). J lost 0 bases, V lost 5 bases, and 5 bases had no gene match. CDR3 bases: TGTGCCTGGGGTCCGGACAGGGCTAACTATGGCTACACCTTC. Translated, it gives CAWGPDRANYGYTF.

This sequence joins TRBV2 and TRBJ1-2; unclear D gene. Per the germline V gene, CDR1 is SNHLY and CDR2 is FYNNEI. The CDR3 has 12 amino acids. Trimming stripped 5 bases from V and 4 bases from J, with 8 bases between. The DNA for the CDR3 is TGTGCCAGCAGTATAGCCCTCTATGGCTACACCTTC. Its protein product is CASSIALYGYTF.

This clone is a singleton in its sample. V usage is TRBV5-4 and J usage is TRBJ1-6, with D hard to call. Trimming left V 5 bases short and J 10 bases short, with 19 bases between. This CDR3 spans 15 amino acids. CDR1 SGHNT and CDR2 YYREEE come from the germline V gene (reference sequence). CDR3 region: CASSYDSPVGSPLHF. CDR3 DNA: TGTGCCAGCAGTTACGACTCCCCGGTTGGCTCACCCCTCCACTTT.

The chain combines TRBV18 with TRBJ1-1, with D possibly being TRBD1 (5 bases). The length of the CDR3 is 14 residues. Trimming cost V 5 bases and J 3 bases, with 13 bases left between them. CDR1 is KGHSH, CDR2 LQKENI, per germline. As DNA, the CDR3 is TGTGCCAGCTCATTAAGGGACCTCTACACTGAAGCTTTCTTT. Protein: CASSLRDLYTEAFF.

V and J are TRBV28 and TRBJ1-2; D unclear. The length of the CDR3 is 13 residues. Trimming shortened V by 4 bases and J by 2 bases, and 8 bases separated the two germline ends. CDR1 and CDR2 (germline): MDHEN, SYDVKM. The CDR3 nucleotides read TGTGCCAGCAGTTCTACGAAAAACTATGGCTACACCTTC. It is translated as CASSSTKNYGYTF.

The J gene is TRBJ1-1, the V gene TRBV6-1; TRBD1 matches 7 bases. Trimming took 2 bases from V and 1 from J; bases not matched to a gene: 4. Germline CDR1 is MNHNS and CDR2 is SASEGT. This CDR3 comprises 15 residues. CDR3 in amino acids: CASSEPGQTNTEAFF. The DNA of the CDR3 is TGTGCCAGCAGTGAACCGGGACAGACGAACACTGAAGCTTTCTTT.

CDR3 DNA: TGTGCCAGCAGCCCCGCGGGGGGGGTCGCCACTGAAGCTTTCTTT. It yields the protein CASSPAGGVATEAFF. The chain joins TRBV7-9 to TRBJ1-1, with D perhaps matching TRBD1 (5 bases). The length of the CDR3 is 15 residues. Germline V gene sequence: CDR1 SEHNR, CDR2 FQNEAQ (reference sequence). V lost 5 bases and J lost 4, with 17 bases in between.

The chain uses TRBV5-1 and TRBJ2-2; 7 bases map to TRBD2. The length of the CDR3 is 15 residues. Germline V gene sequence: CDR1 SGHRS, CDR2 YFSETQ. V shed 4 bases and J 1 base; nucleotides not matched to a gene: 4. The CDR3 coding sequence is TGCGCCAGCAGCAGGGACTACGTGAACACCGGGGAGCTGTTTTTT. It specifies CASSRDYVNTGELFF.

The chain couples TRBV7-6 to TRBJ2-5; D not resolved. Germline V gives CDR1 SGHVS, CDR2 FNYEAQ. V lost 2 bases and J 2 bases, leaving 3 bases between the germline ends. The CDR3 runs 12 residues. The CDR3 nucleotides read TGTGCCAGCAGCTTATATCAAGAGACCCAGTACTTC. Its translation: CASSLYQETQYF.

V and J are TRBV7-6 and TRBJ2-3; a possible D gene is TRBD2 (5 bases). V lost 5 bases to trimming and J lost 6 bases, with 12 bases between them. The CDR3 contains 13 residues. Germline assignment: CDR1 SGHVS and CDR2 FNYEAQ. CDR3 nucleotide sequence: TGTGCCAGCAGCCCCGAGCCGGGGGATACGCAGTATTTT. Amino acid sequence: CASSPEPGDTQYF.

This chain joins TRBV5-1 and TRBJ2-7, with 10 bases fitting TRBD1. V dropped 7 bases and J dropped 9; count of bases not matched to a gene: 13. CDR3 length equals 14 residues. Germline CDR1 SGHRS, CDR2 YFSETQ. CDR3 sequence reads: CASRPLTGGGGQYF. CDR3 in DNA: TGCGCCAGCCGGCCACTGACAGGGGGCGGGGGGCAGTACTTC. The full variable domain, in which reference TRBV5-1 and TRBJ2-7 provide the parts outside the CDR3, is KAGVTQTPRYLIKTRGQQVTLSCSPISGHRSVSWYQQTPGQGLQFLFEYFSETQRNKGNFPGRFSGRQFSNSRSEMNVSTLELGDSALYLCASRPLTGGGGQYFGPGTRLTVT.

The J gene is TRBJ2-1, the V gene TRBV4-1, with 7 bases identical to TRBD2. V lost 4 bases and J lost 3; bases outside the gene matches: 3. CDR1 is MGHRA and CDR2 is YSYEKL in the germline V gene. The CDR3 is 14 amino acids. This chain's CDR3 is CASSPLAVYNEQFF. In DNA, the CDR3 is TGCGCCAGCAGCCCCCTAGCGGTCTACAATGAGCAGTTCTTC.

A note on this clone: This same CDR3 is encoded by further DNA sequences in the sample. The V and J genes are TRBV2 and TRBJ1-2; TRBD1 agrees at 8 bases. This CDR3 spans 14 amino acids. Germline assignment: CDR1 SNHLY and CDR2 FYNNEI. With V trimmed by 2 bases and J by 5 bases, 4 bases remained unmatched. The CDR3 region is CASSEQGAGYGYTF. In DNA form, the CDR3 reads TGTGCCAGCAGTGAACAGGGGGCGGGGTATGGCTACACCTTC.

This clone was observed a single time. The chain is built from TRBV10-3 and TRBJ1-6, with a tentative D call TRBD1 (6 bases). The CDR3 totals 13 residues. CDR1 ENHRY and CDR2 SYGVKD come from the germline V gene. The ends were cut back, 7 bases at V and 9 bases at J, with 13 bases in the middle. The CDR3 protein is CAIMQGQGSPLHF. The DNA of the CDR3 is TGTGCCATCATGCAGGGGCAGGGTTCACCCCTCCACTTT.

This chain uses TRBV7-9 with TRBJ1-3, with D possibly matching TRBD1 (5 bases). Trimming stripped 0 bases from V and 3 bases from J, with 12 bases between. CDR1 and CDR2 from the germline V gene are SEHNR and FQNEAQ (reference sequence). The CDR3 totals 16 residues. In DNA form, the CDR3 reads TGTGCCAGCAGCTTAGCGGTGGGACGCGGTGGAAACACCATATATTTT. Translation: CASSLAVGRGGNTIYF.

This chain links TRBV5-1 with TRBJ2-2, with 9 bases identical to TRBD1. Germline V CDR1 and CDR2: SGHRS, YFSETQ. The CDR3 runs 15 residues. V lost 4 bases and J lost 6; bases outside the gene matches: 7. The CDR3 DNA sequence: TGCGCCAGCAGCATAGACAGGGGGACGGCCGGGGAGCTGTTTTTT. Residues: CASSIDRGTAGELFF.

V and J are TRBV5-1 and TRBJ1-2; D is unresolved. CDR3 length: 15 amino acids. Germline V gene lookup returns CDR1 SGHRS and CDR2 YFSETQ. V lost 4 bases to trimming and J lost 8 bases, with 21 bases between them. The DNA for the CDR3 is TGCGCCAGCAGCCCCCTTCCCCGCCAAGATGGGGGCTACACCTTC. It codes for CASSPLPRQDGGYTF.

The chain links TRBV19 to TRBJ2-2; D perhaps matches TRBD1 (6 bases). CDR1 LNHDA and CDR2 SQIVND come from the germline V gene (reference sequence). The V and J ends lost 7 bases and 8 bases respectively, with 17 bases between them. The CDR3 has 14 residues. The CDR3: CASTTDRSRGELFF. Written as DNA, the CDR3 is TGTGCCAGTACCACCGACAGGTCTAGGGGGGAGCTGTTTTTT.